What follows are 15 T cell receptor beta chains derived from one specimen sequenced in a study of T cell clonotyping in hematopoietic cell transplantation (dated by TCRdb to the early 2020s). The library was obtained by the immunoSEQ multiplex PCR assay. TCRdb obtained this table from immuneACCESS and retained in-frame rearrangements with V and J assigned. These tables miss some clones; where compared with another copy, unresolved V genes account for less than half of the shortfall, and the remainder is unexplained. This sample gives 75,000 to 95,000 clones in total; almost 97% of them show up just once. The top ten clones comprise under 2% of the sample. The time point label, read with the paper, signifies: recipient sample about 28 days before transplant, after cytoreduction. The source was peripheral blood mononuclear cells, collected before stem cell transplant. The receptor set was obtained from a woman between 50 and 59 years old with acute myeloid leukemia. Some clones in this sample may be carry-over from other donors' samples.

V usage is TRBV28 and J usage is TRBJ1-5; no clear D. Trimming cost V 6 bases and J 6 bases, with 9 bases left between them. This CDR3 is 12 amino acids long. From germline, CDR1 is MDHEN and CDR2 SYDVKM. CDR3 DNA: TGTGCCAGCAGAGGGTTGGCTCAGCCCCAGCATTTT. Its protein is CASRGLAQPQHF.

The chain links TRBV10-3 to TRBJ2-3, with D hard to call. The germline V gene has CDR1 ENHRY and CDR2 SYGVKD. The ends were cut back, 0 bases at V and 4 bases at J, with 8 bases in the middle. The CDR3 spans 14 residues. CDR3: CAISESTGPDTQYF. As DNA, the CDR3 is TGTGCCATCAGTGAGTCGACGGGTCCAGATACGCAGTATTTT.

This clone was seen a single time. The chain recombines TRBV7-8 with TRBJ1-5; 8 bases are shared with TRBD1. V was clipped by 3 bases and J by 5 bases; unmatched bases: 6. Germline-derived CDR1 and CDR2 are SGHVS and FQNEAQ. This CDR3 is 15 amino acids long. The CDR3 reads CASSFDRGRDQPQHF. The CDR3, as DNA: TGTGCCAGCAGCTTCGACAGGGGACGAGATCAGCCCCAGCATTTT.

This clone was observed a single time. CDR3 protein: CASSSWTGSSGNTIYF. CDR3 nucleotide sequence: TGTGCCAGCAGTTCCTGGACAGGCTCCTCTGGAAACACCATATATTTT. V and J are TRBV27 and TRBJ1-3, with 7 bases fitting TRBD1. The CDR3 contains 16 residues. CDR1 MNHEY and CDR2 SMNVEV come from the germline V gene (reference sequence). Trimming cost V 4 bases and J 0 bases; bases outside gene matches: 6.

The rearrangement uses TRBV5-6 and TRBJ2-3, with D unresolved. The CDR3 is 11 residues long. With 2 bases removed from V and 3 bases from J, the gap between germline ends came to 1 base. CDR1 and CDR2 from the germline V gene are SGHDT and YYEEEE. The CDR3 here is CASSFTDTQYF. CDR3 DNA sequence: TGTGCCAGCAGCTTTACAGATACGCAGTATTTT.

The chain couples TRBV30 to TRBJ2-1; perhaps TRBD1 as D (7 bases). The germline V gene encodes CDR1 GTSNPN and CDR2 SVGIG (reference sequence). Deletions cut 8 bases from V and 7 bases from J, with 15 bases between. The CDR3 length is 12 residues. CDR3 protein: CASESGGNEQFF. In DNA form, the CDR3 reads TGTGCCAGTGAGTCAGGGGGGAATGAGCAGTTCTTC.

The CDR3 DNA sequence: TGTGCCAGCAGACCAGGGTCCCGACGAAACACCATATATTTT. This encodes CASRPGSRRNTIYF. The J gene is TRBJ1-3, the V gene TRBV6-6; a possible D gene is TRBD1 (5 bases). Germline-derived CDR1 and CDR2 are MNHNY and SVGAGI (reference sequence). V was cut by 6 bases and J by 5 bases, with 14 bases left in between. CDR3 length equals 14 residues.

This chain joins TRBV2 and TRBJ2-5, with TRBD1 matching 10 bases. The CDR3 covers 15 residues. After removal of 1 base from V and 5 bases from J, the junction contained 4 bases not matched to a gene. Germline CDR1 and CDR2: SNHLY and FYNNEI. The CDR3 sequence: CASSEGQGAFETQYF. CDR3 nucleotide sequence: TGTGCCAGCAGTGAAGGACAGGGGGCATTTGAGACCCAGTACTTC.

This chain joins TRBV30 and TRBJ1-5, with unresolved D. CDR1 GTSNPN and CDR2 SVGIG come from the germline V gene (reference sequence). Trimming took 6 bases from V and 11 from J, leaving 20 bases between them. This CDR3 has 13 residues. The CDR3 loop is CACVAGPALSQHF. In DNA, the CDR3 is TGTGCCTGCGTCGCAGGACCGGCGTTGTCCCAGCATTTT.

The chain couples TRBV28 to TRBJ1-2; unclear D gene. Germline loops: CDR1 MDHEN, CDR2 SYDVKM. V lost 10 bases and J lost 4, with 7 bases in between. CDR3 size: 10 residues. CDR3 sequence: CATSPYGYTF. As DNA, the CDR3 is TGTGCCACCTCTCCCTATGGCTACACCTTC.

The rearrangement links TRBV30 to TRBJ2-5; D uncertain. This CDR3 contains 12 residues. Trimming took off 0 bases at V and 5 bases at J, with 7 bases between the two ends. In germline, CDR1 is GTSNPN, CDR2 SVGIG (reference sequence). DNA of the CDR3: TGTGCCTGGAGTGTTTTCAGGGAGACCCAGTACTTC. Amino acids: CAWSVFRETQYF.

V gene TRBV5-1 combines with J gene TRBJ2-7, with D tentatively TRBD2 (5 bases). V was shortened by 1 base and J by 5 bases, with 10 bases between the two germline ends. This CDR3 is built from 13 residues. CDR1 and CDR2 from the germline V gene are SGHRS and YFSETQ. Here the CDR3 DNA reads TGCGCCAGCAGCTTGACGGTGGGAGACGAGCAGTACTTC. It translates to CASSLTVGDEQYF.

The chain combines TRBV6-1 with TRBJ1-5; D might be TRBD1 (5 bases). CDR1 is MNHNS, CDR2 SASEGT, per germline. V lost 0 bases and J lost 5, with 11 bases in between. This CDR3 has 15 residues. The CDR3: CASSEARVGDQPQHF. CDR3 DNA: TGTGCCAGCAGTGAAGCCAGGGTAGGCGATCAGCCCCAGCATTTT.

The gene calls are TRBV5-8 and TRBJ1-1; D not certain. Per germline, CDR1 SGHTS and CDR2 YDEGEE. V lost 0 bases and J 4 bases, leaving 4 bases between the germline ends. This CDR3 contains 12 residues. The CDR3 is CASSLVGTEAFF. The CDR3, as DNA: TGTGCCAGCAGCTTGGTTGGCACTGAAGCTTTCTTT.

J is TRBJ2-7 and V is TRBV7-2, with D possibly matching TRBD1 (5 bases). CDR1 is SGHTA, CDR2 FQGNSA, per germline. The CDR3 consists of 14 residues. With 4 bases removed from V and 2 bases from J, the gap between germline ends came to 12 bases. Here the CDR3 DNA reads TGTGCCAGCAGCTCCCTCGACAGAGCCTACGAGCAGTACTTC. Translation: CASSSLDRAYEQYF.